These 26 T cell receptor beta chains were all obtained from the same sample, sequenced in a study of T-cell memory formation after mild COVID-19 (dated by TCRdb to the early 2020s). Receptors were amplified or captured by 5' RACE. For sequencing, an Illumina NovaSeq 6000 was employed. The public reads were quality trimmed at Q25 with fastp and then assembled into clones with MiXCR by TCRdb, keeping productive beta chains. A single entry per CDR3 protein holds the most common genes and DNA from its merged rows. This sample holds roughly 500,000 distinct CDR3 sequences; roughly 22% were observed only once. The top ten clones comprise about an eighth of the sample. Sequencing input: PBMCs or a T cell subset sorted from them (not recorded which). These receptors all come from an adult woman who had mild COVID-19 (a few samples of this study predate the infection). The sample titles of this study are shuffled in the database, so cell type and time point are left out; the donor was told from shared clones.

The sample holds a few counts of this clonotype. The J gene is TRBJ2-1, the V gene TRBV5-4, with D maybe TRBD2 (8 bases). Trimming took 3 bases from V and 8 from J, leaving 21 bases between them. The CDR3 is made up of 16 amino acids. Germline V gene lookup returns CDR1 SGHNT and CDR2 YYREEE (reference sequence). The CDR3 nucleotides read TGTGCCAGCAGCTCAGGGGGGGTCACTAGCGGCGATGAGCAGTTCTTC. The encoded protein is CASSSGGVTSGDEQFF.

This clonotype was detected only a few times. V is TRBV20-1 and J is TRBJ2-5, with 8 bases matching TRBD2. Germline V CDR1 and CDR2: DFQATT, SNEGSKA (reference sequence). The CDR3 has 13 amino acids. With 1 base clipped from V and 6 bases from J, the junction kept 4 bases outside the gene matches. CDR3 coding DNA: TGCAGTGCTAGAGTTAGCGGGGATCAGACCCAGTACTTC. It codes for CSARVSGDQTQYF.

This clonotype showed up just a few times. The chain employs TRBV29-1 and TRBJ2-2; the D gene is possibly TRBD1 (6 bases). The length of the CDR3 is 13 residues. Per germline, CDR1 SQVTM and CDR2 ANQGSEA. Trimming took off 6 bases at V and 3 bases at J, with 11 bases between the two ends. The DNA of the CDR3 is TGCAGCGTCCGGGACACCGACACCGGGGAGCTGTTTTTT. Translation: CSVRDTDTGELFF.

This chain connects TRBV6-6 to TRBJ2-6, with D uncertain. Trimming removed 7 bases from V and 4 bases from J, with 11 bases in between. From germline, CDR1 is MNHNY and CDR2 SVGAGI (reference sequence). The CDR3 has 14 amino acids. The CDR3 spells CASTLGRGANVLTF. The CDR3 DNA is TGTGCCAGCACCCTTGGTCGAGGGGCCAACGTCCTGACTTTC.

The rearrangement joins TRBV5-1 to TRBJ1-4, with unresolved D. This CDR3 spans 16 amino acids. Trimming pared 3 bases from V and 0 bases from J, leaving 12 bases between. The germline gives CDR1 SGHRS, CDR2 YFSETQ. The CDR3 DNA sequence: TGCGCCAGCAGCTCCGGAGAGTCTGCAACTAATGAAAAACTGTTTTTT. This codes for CASSSGESATNEKLFF.

This chain joins TRBV6-1 and TRBJ2-1; 9 bases line up with TRBD1. This CDR3 is built from 16 residues. Germline V gives CDR1 MNHNS, CDR2 SASEGT. The ends lost 7 bases at V and 0 bases at J; junction bases unmatched: 7. The CDR3 region is CASIRTGDSSYNEQFF. The CDR3 nucleotides read TGTGCCAGCATTAGGACAGGGGACAGCTCCTACAATGAGCAGTTCTTC.

The chain recombines TRBV10-3 with TRBJ1-1; 7 nucleotides line up with TRBD1. V shed 7 bases, J shed 0 bases, and the junction held 8 bases outside the gene matches. The CDR3 spans 15 residues. The germline V gene has CDR1 ENHRY and CDR2 SYGVKD. The CDR3 spells CAITGQVGMNTEAFF. DNA of the CDR3: TGTGCCATCACTGGACAGGTTGGAATGAACACTGAAGCTTTCTTT.

The chain carries TRBV27 and TRBJ2-7; 11 bases line up with TRBD2. Germline V gene lookup returns CDR1 MNHEY and CDR2 SMNVEV (reference sequence). The CDR3 totals 13 residues. The CDR3: CATGTSGPYEQYF. In DNA form, the CDR3 reads TGTGCTACTGGGACTAGCGGCCCCTACGAGCAGTACTTC.

The chain carries TRBV30 and TRBJ1-5; D is unclear. Trimming removed 0 bases at V and 3 bases at J, with 6 bases between. The CDR3 extends over 13 amino acids. From germline, CDR1 is GTSNPN and CDR2 SVGIG (reference sequence). The CDR3 reads CAWSVTDNQPQHF. The CDR3 DNA is TGTGCCTGGAGTGTAACAGACAATCAGCCCCAGCATTTT.

This clonotype was counted a single time. The chain is built from TRBV5-6 and TRBJ1-2; D call uncertain. Deletions cut 0 bases from V and 2 bases from J, with 8 bases between. Germline V gene data show CDR1 as SGHDT and CDR2 as YYEEEE. CDR3 length: 14 amino acids. The CDR3 DNA sequence: TGTGCCAGCAGCTTGGTGGAATACAACTATGGCTACACCTTC. It translates to CASSLVEYNYGYTF.

The chain is built from TRBV10-3 and TRBJ2-7; perhaps D is TRBD1 or TRBD2 (5 bases each). The ends were cut back, 3 bases at V and 7 bases at J, with 13 bases in the middle. The length of the CDR3 is 13 residues. In germline, CDR1 is ENHRY, CDR2 SYGVKD. The CDR3 loop is CAISDGTPVEQYF. As DNA, the CDR3 is TGTGCCATCAGTGATGGGACCCCCGTGGAGCAGTACTTC.

This clonotype was counted a few times. The chain carries TRBV9 and TRBJ2-2; the match to TRBD1 covers 7 bases. CDR1 and CDR2 (germline): SGDLS, YYNGEE. The CDR3 covers 15 residues. After removal of 3 bases from V and 4 bases from J, the junction contained 6 bases not matched to a gene. The CDR3 here is CASSGATGPTGELFF. The CDR3 region has the DNA TGTGCCAGCAGCGGGGCGACAGGGCCCACCGGGGAGCTGTTTTTT.

This clonotype was counted between two and nine times. The J gene is TRBJ2-7, the V gene TRBV29-1, with 8 bases identical to TRBD1. Germline V gene sequence: CDR1 SQVTM, CDR2 ANQGSEA. The CDR3 totals 14 residues. J gave up 2 bases and V 6 bases, and 9 bases lay outside the gene matches. The CDR3 DNA reads as TGCAGCGTCCGCCCCGGACAGGGAACCTACGAGCAGTACTTC. Translation gives CSVRPGQGTYEQYF.

This sequence joins TRBV9 and TRBJ2-1; 7 bases align to TRBD2. This CDR3 is 15 amino acids long. The germline V gene encodes CDR1 SGDLS and CDR2 YYNGEE. The V segment lost 1 base and the J segment 3 bases; nucleotides outside the gene matches: 4. Here the CDR3 reads CASSVSGGGYNEQFF. The CDR3 region has the DNA TGTGCCAGCAGCGTATCTGGCGGGGGCTACAATGAGCAGTTCTTC.

The chain has TRBV5-1 and TRBJ2-3, with 14 positions matching TRBD2. Germline CDR1 reads SGHRS; CDR2 reads YFSETQ. This CDR3 has 19 residues. J was trimmed by 1 base and V by 4 bases; bases with no gene match: 11. The CDR3 spells CASSRRGTSGSWGTDTQYF. DNA of the CDR3: TGCGCCAGCAGCCGAAGGGGGACTAGCGGGAGTTGGGGCACAGATACGCAGTATTTT.

In its sample, this clonotype was seen a few times. J is TRBJ2-1 and V is TRBV29-1; 12 bases line up with TRBD2. Germline CDR1 SQVTM, CDR2 ANQGSEA. This CDR3 is 13 amino acids long. V lost 4 bases, J lost 7 bases, and 2 bases stayed unmatched. The CDR3 DNA follows: TGCAGCGTTGCCCTAGCGGGAGGGAATGAGCAGTTCTTC. Translating gives CSVALAGGNEQFF.

This clonotype was seen more than once but under ten times. This chain connects TRBV15 to TRBJ1-2; tentative D call: TRBD1 (6 bases). The CDR3 is made up of 16 amino acids. Trimming removed 2 bases at V and 3 bases at J, with 16 bases between. The germline CDR1 and CDR2 sequences are LNHNV and YYDKDF (reference sequence). CDR3 sequence reads: CATSRTELDSDYGYTF. The CDR3 DNA reads as TGTGCCACCAGCAGAACGGAACTGGACAGCGACTATGGCTACACCTTC.

The chain carries TRBV9 and TRBJ2-1; perhaps TRBD2 as D (7 bases). Germline V CDR1 and CDR2: SGDLS, YYNGEE. The germline V and J ends were trimmed by 3 bases and 8 bases, with 9 bases remaining between them. The CDR3 loop spans 12 amino acids. CDR3 loop: CASSGGGHEQFF. CDR3 sequence (DNA): TGTGCCAGCAGCGGGGGGGGCCATGAGCAGTTCTTC.

The rearrangement links TRBV12-3 or TRBV12-4 to TRBJ1-1; D may be TRBD1 (5 bases). Trimming stripped 5 bases from V and 3 bases from J, with 10 bases between. There are 13 residues in the CDR3. CDR3: CASSLGVDTEAFF. As DNA, the CDR3 is TGTGCCAGCAGTCTGGGGGTTGACACTGAAGCTTTCTTT.

The gene calls are TRBV7-6 and TRBJ2-1, with TRBD1 matching 8 bases. Germline loops: CDR1 SGHVS, CDR2 FNYEAQ. V lost 0 bases and J lost 8; bases outside the gene matches: 9. The CDR3 is 16 residues long. The CDR3 region has the DNA TGTGCCAGCAGCTTAGCCCCGGGACAGGAGATCGATGAGCAGTTCTTC. The encoded protein is CASSLAPGQEIDEQFF.

The chain combines TRBV3-1 with TRBJ2-7; no clear D. The CDR3 extends over 11 amino acids. CDR1 and CDR2 from the germline V gene are LGHDT and YNNKEL (reference sequence). V was shortened by 0 bases and J by 9 bases, with 6 bases between the two germline ends. CDR3 in DNA: TGTGCCAGCAGCCAAGAATCTCGGCAGTACTTC. It is translated as CASSQESRQYF.

This clonotype was counted many times. The V and J genes are TRBV5-1 and TRBJ2-5, with 9 bases that match TRBD1. The CDR3 is 14 residues long. J was trimmed by 4 bases and V by 4 bases; bases with no gene match: 5. Germline-derived CDR1 and CDR2 are SGHRS and YFSETQ. CDR3 sequence reads: CASSLGQGVETQYF. CDR3 nucleotide sequence: TGCGCCAGCAGCCTGGGACAGGGTGTAGAGACCCAGTACTTC.

This clonotype was counted between two and nine times. This sequence joins TRBV5-1 and TRBJ1-4; 9 bases align to TRBD1. V was pared by 4 bases and J by 5 bases, with 6 bases of the junction left unmatched. Germline CDR1 SGHRS, CDR2 YFSETQ. The CDR3 loop spans 15 amino acids. The CDR3 DNA reads as TGCGCCAGCAGCCTCGGGACAGGGAAAAATGAAAAACTGTTTTTT. It encodes CASSLGTGKNEKLFF.

A few counts support this clonotype. The chain joins TRBV7-9 to TRBJ1-1; D gene uncertain. The CDR3 consists of 15 residues. Trimming removed 5 bases from V and 7 bases from J, with 20 bases in between. Germline V gene sequence: CDR1 SEHNR, CDR2 FQNEAQ (reference sequence). The DNA of the CDR3 is TGTGCCAGCAGCACCGATCTTCTTATCTGGGGTGAAGCTTTCTTT. It specifies CASSTDLLIWGEAFF.

This clonotype occurred a few times. The chain has TRBV7-8 and TRBJ2-3; 13 nucleotides match TRBD2. Germline CDR1 and CDR2: SGHVS and FQNEAQ. The CDR3 runs to 17 residues. Trimming removed 4 bases from V and 3 bases from J; junction bases left unmatched: 7. The CDR3 reads CASSYLILAGGTDTQYF. CDR3 DNA: TGTGCCAGCAGCTACTTGATACTAGCGGGGGGGACAGATACGCAGTATTTT.

In this sample, this clonotype turned up a few times. CDR3 DNA: TGTGCCAGCAAGGGACTAGCGGGGGGGAAGCAGTACTTC. This sequence encodes CASKGLAGGKQYF. The chain recombines TRBV2 with TRBJ2-7; TRBD2 matches at 16 bases. Looked up from germline, CDR1 is SNHLY and CDR2 is FYNNEI. CDR3 length: 13 residues. Trimming took 7 bases from V and 8 from J; bases not matched to a gene: 2.